This entry lists 12 T cell receptor beta chains sequenced from one sample in a study of T-cell reconstitution after alpha-beta-depleted transplantation in children. Preparing the TCRbeta library involved the use of unique molecular identifiers. TCRdb fed the PCR reads into MiXCR, producing one record per CDR3 protein. The repertoire holds 200,000 or so distinct CDR3 sequences, with around 9.2% as singletons. The specimen was PBMCs, mostly from graft donor cells, collected 360 days after TCRalphabeta/CD19-depleted stem cell transplant. The receptors stem from a male patient under 10 years old who had a stem cell transplant for acute myeloid leukemia, so the T cells may come from the graft donor.

This clonotype was found many times. The chain has TRBV7-3 and TRBJ2-1, with TRBD2 matching 8 bases. The germline CDR1 and CDR2 sequences are SGHTA and FQGTGA. V lost 5 bases, J lost 7 bases, and 10 bases stayed unmatched. The CDR3 has 15 amino acids. The CDR3 spells CASSRGGPGLNEQFF. CDR3 sequence (DNA): TGTGCCAGCAGCCGCGGGGGGCCTGGCCTTAATGAGCAGTTCTTC.

The chain links TRBV10-2 to TRBJ1-5; D gene unclear. The CDR3 spans 12 residues. Germline-derived CDR1 and CDR2 are WSHSY and SAAADI. Trimming left V 9 bases short and J 9 bases short, with 15 bases between. The CDR3: CAREDTRRPQHF. CDR3 bases: TGCGCCAGAGAGGATACAAGGCGGCCCCAGCATTTT.

This clonotype has only a few counts. The rearrangement joins TRBV12-3 or TRBV12-4 to TRBJ1-2, with a weak D call TRBD1 (5 bases). The CDR3 runs 13 residues. V gave up 6 bases and J gave up 8 bases, with 16 bases separating them. The CDR3 DNA follows: TGTGCCAGCAGCACAGGATCCCAAATCGGCTACACCTTC. Amino acid sequence: CASSTGSQIGYTF.

The rearrangement links TRBV12-3 or TRBV12-4 to TRBJ2-2, with D tentatively TRBD1 or TRBD2 (5 bases each). The CDR3 is 16 residues long. V gave up 2 bases and J gave up 9 bases, with 19 bases separating them. The CDR3 DNA sequence: TGTGCCAGCAGTTTACGAGGGGCCTCCTCTAGAAGGGAGCTGTTTTTT. Translation gives CASSLRGASSRRELFF.

This sequence joins TRBV14 and TRBJ2-2, with no clear D. This CDR3 is 11 amino acids long. Trimming shortened V by 8 bases and J by 8 bases, and 9 bases separated the two germline ends. Germline V gene lookup returns CDR1 SGHDN and CDR2 FVKESK. The CDR3 here is CASSVMGELFF. CDR3 coding DNA: TGTGCCAGCTCAGTCATGGGGGAGCTGTTTTTT.

This clonotype was seen a few times. This chain joins TRBV5-1 and TRBJ1-1; D gene ambiguous. The CDR3 contains 15 residues. The V gene lost 4 bases and the J gene lost 0 bases, with 13 bases spanning the gap. Germline V gives CDR1 SGHRS, CDR2 YFSETQ. The CDR3 region is CASSKLEALNTEAFF. The CDR3 coding sequence is TGCGCCAGCAGCAAGTTAGAAGCACTGAACACTGAAGCTTTCTTT. The variable domain in full, with the rest retrieved from reference TRBV5-1 and TRBJ1-1, is KAGVTQTPRYLIKTRGQQVTLSCSPISGHRSVSWYQQTPGQGLQFLFEYFSETQRNKGNFPGRFSGRQFSNSRSEMNVSTLELGDSALYLCASSKLEALNTEAFFGQGTRLTVV.

This clonotype turned up a few times. The gene calls are TRBV7-2 and TRBJ2-2; no definite D call. Germline CDR1 reads SGHTA; CDR2 reads FQGNSA. Trimming removed 7 bases from V and 5 bases from J, with 11 bases in between. CDR3 length: 13 residues. The CDR3 nucleotides are TGTGCCAGCACCCTACCGGCTACCGGGGAGCTGTTTTTT. It specifies CASTLPATGELFF.

This chain uses TRBV4-2 with TRBJ2-3; no reliable D call. V lost 0 bases and J 2 bases, leaving 15 bases between the germline ends. The CDR3 totals 17 residues. Germline assignment: CDR1 LGHNA and CDR2 YNFKEQ. The CDR3 sequence is CASSQDPASRNTDTQYF. The CDR3 DNA reads TGTGCCAGCAGCCAAGATCCCGCGTCGCGTAACACAGATACGCAGTATTTT.

V gene TRBV7-2 combines with J gene TRBJ2-7, with D uncertain. The V end was cut by 6 bases, the J end by 4 bases, with 13 bases between. This CDR3 contains 13 residues. Germline-derived CDR1 and CDR2 are SGHTA and FQGNSA. CDR3 residues: CASSNPGLYEQYV. The CDR3 DNA sequence: TGTGCCAGCAGTAACCCCGGTCTGTACGAGCAGTACGTC.

In this sample, this clonotype turned up once. The J gene is TRBJ1-4, the V gene TRBV4-2; D is perhaps TRBD1 (6 bases). The CDR3 runs 17 residues. The germline V and J ends were trimmed by 4 bases and 0 bases, with 15 bases remaining between them. The germline V gene has CDR1 LGHNA and CDR2 YNFKEQ. In nucleotides, the CDR3 is TGTGCCAGCAGCCTTACAGGGCCTCCAGCAACTAATGAAAAACTGTTTTTT. Residues: CASSLTGPPATNEKLFF.

This clonotype occurred many times. CDR3 DNA: TGTGCCAGCAGTTTTGCAGCGACGGTGAGGAGCACTGAAGCTTTCTTT. Residues: CASSFAATVRSTEAFF. V is TRBV12-3 or TRBV12-4 and J is TRBJ1-1; D unresolved. Trimming pared 3 bases from V and 4 bases from J, leaving 18 bases between. The CDR3 has 16 residues.

This clonotype occurred a few times. The CDR3 spells CASSQEPSGSHPGELFF. The CDR3 coding sequence is TGCGCCAGCAGCCAAGAACCTAGCGGGAGTCATCCCGGGGAGCTGTTTTTT. V is TRBV4-3 and J is TRBJ2-2; 10 positions agree with TRBD2. The CDR3 has 17 amino acids. Germline CDR1 and CDR2: LGHNA and YSLEER. V was clipped by 0 bases and J by 6 bases; unmatched bases: 7.